Here is one T cell receptor (beta chain) with its context. As yet, its antigen is unknown. The CDR3 spans 12 residues. Germline V gives CDR1 SEHNR, CDR2 FQNEAQ (reference sequence). Trimming pared 1 base from V and 8 bases from J, leaving 6 bases between. The record originates from a study of cytomegalovirus exposure and HLA in healthy donors. General observations from the study: Later analysis indicated greater clonal expansion among HLA-associated TCR beta chains than among equally common other chains. Indistinguishable V segments, including TRBV6-2 and TRBV6-3, were excluded. High specificity and sensitivity for cytomegalovirus status were reported for the classifier. Earlier analysis looked at TCR beta V segments, and most were productive about 87% or about 30% of the time.

PCR employed 60 Vbeta and 13 Jbeta primers. The method was immunoSEQ multiplex PCR; TCRdb's version includes in-frame clones alone and lacks a portion of them. The table lists 55,000 to 75,000 clones, around 87% of them singletons, with 1.4% in the top ten. The receptor was isolated from a young man in good health and CMV-seronegative. This rearrangement joins TRBV7-9 to TRBJ1-5; D unclear. The specimen sequenced was PBMCs. CDR3 DNA: TGTGCCAGCAGCTTAGGCGCTGAGCCCCAGCATTTT. Amino acid sequence: CASSLGAEPQHF.